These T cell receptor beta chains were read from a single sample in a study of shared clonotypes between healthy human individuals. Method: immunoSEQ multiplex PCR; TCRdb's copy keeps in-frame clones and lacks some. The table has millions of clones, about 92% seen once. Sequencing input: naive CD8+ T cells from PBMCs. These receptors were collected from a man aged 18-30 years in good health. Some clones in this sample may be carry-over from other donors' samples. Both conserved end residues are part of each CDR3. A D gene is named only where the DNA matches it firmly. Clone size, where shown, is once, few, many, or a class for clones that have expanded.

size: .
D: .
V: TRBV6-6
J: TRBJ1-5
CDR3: CASAPLGNQPQHF
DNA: TGTGCCAGCGCTCCCCTAGGGAATCAGCCCCAGCATTTT

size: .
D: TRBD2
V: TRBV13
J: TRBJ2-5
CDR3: CASSLVGREDRETQYF
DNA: TGTGCCAGCAGCTTAGTTGGGCGGGAGGACCGGGAGACCCAGTACTTC

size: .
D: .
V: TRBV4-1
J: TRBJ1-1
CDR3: CASSPVGPETEAFF
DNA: TGCGCCAGCAGCCCGGTGGGCCCCGAGACTGAAGCTTTCTTT

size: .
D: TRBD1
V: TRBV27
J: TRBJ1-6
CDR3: CASSSLGGVGIGSPLHF
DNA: TGTGCCAGCAGTTCTCTAGGGGGCGTCGGAATAGGATCACCCCTCCACTTT

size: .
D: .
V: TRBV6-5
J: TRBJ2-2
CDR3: CASRTYRSHTGELFF
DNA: TGTGCCAGCAGGACCTATAGGAGTCACACCGGGGAGCTGTTTTTT

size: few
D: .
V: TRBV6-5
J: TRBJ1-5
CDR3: CASGRTRGPNQPQHF
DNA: TGTGCCAGCGGCAGGACCCGAGGCCCCAATCAGCCCCAGCATTTT

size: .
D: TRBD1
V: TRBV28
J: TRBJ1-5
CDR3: CASSLWTGLKSNQPQHF
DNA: TGTGCCAGCAGTTTATGGACAGGGCTGAAAAGCAATCAGCCCCAGCATTTT

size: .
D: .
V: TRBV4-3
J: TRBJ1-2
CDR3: CASSQDQQGNGYGYTF
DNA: TGCGCCAGCAGCCAAGATCAGCAGGGGAATGGCTATGGCTACACCTTC

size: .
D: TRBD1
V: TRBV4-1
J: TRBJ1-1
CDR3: CASSQEPGTGYEAFF
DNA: TGCGCCAGCAGCCAAGAACCCGGGACAGGGTATGAAGCTTTCTTT

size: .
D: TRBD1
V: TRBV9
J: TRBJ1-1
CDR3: CASSHNRGPNTEAFF
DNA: TGTGCCAGCAGCCATAACAGGGGGCCCAACACTGAAGCTTTCTTT

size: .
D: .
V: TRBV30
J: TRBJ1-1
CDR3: CAWRGLNTEAFF
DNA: TGTGCCTGGAGGGGGCTGAACACTGAAGCTTTCTTT

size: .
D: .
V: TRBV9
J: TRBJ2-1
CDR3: CASSVKVSSYNEQFF
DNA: TGTGCCAGCAGCGTAAAAGTAAGCTCCTACAATGAGCAGTTCTTC

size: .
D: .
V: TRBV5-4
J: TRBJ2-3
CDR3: CASSIVDGSEAREYF
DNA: TGTGCCAGCAGCATCGTCGACGGAAGCGAGGCGCGGGAGTATTTT

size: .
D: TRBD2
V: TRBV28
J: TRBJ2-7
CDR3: CASSVSGSSYEQYF
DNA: TGTGCCAGCAGTGTGAGCGGGAGCTCCTACGAGCAGTACTTC

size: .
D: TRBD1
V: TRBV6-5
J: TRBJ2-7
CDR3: CASSLTGSYEQYF
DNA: TGTGCCAGCAGCTTGACAGGGTCCTACGAGCAGTACTTC

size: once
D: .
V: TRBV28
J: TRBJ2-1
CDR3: CASSYSGSYNEQFF
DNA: TGTGCCAGCAGTTATAGCGGATCCTACAATGAGCAGTTCTTC

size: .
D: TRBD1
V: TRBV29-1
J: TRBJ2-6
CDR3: CSVSGIRDRIQLGGANVLTF
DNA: TGCAGCGTCTCCGGGATCCGGGACAGGATTCAACTTGGTGGGGCCAACGTCCTGACTTTC

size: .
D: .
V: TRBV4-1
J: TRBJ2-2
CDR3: CASSQLRAGELFF
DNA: .

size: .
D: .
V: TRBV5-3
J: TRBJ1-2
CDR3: CARSLQDRSYYGYTF
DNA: TGTGCCAGAAGCTTGCAGGACAGATCGTACTATGGCTACACCTTC

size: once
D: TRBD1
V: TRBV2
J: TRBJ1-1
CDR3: CASTRDSMNTEAFF
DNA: TGTGCCAGCACTCGGGACAGCATGAACACTGAAGCTTTCTTT

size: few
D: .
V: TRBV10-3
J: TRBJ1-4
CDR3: CAISDAQAEEKLFF
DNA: TGTGCCATCAGTGACGCCCAAGCGGAGGAAAAACTGTTTTTT

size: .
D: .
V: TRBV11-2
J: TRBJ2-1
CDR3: CASSPGPDEQFF
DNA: TGTGCCAGCAGCCCCGGTCCCGATGAGCAGTTCTTC

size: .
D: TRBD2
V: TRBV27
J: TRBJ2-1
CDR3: CASTWGTSGRNEQFF
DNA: TGTGCCAGCACCTGGGGGACTAGCGGGAGAAATGAGCAGTTCTTC

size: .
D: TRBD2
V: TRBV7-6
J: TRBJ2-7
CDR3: CASSFTSGRASEQYF
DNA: TGTGCCAGCAGCTTTACTAGCGGGAGGGCTTCCGAGCAGTACTTC

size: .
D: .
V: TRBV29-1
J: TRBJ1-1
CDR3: CSVWEGSTEAFF
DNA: TGCAGCGTTTGGGAGGGCTCCACTGAAGCTTTCTTT

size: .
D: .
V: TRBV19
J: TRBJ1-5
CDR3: CASSTGSNQPQHF
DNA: TGTGCCAGTAGTACGGGGTCCAATCAGCCCCAGCATTTT

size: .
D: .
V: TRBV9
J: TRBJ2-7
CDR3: CASSAREEGGEQYF
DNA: TGTGCCAGCAGCGCCCGGGAAGAGGGGGGCGAGCAGTACTTC

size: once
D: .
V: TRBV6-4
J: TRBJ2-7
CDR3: CASSDLQGPGYEQYF
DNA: TGTGCCAGCAGTGACTTACAGGGACCTGGTTACGAGCAGTACTTC

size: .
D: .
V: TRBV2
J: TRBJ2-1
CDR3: CASSEGFRADYNEQFF
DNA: TGTGCCAGCAGTGAAGGTTTCCGCGCCGACTACAATGAGCAGTTCTTC

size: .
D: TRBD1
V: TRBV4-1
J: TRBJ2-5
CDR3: CASSQRTGNFQETQYF
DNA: TGCGCCAGCAGCCAACGGACAGGGAACTTCCAAGAGACCCAGTACTTC

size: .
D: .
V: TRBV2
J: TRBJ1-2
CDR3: CASSDRQVLLYGYTF
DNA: TGTGCCAGCAGTGACCGCCAGGTTCTGCTCTATGGCTACACCTTC

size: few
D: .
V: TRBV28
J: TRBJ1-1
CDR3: CASRTLGTEAFF
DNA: TGTGCCAGCAGGACGCTGGGAACTGAAGCTTTCTTT

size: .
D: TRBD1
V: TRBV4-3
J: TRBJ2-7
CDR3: CASSQDVGMTGGYRPFLREQYF
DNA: TGCGCCAGCAGCCAAGATGTGGGAATGACAGGGGGCTATCGACCTTTCCTACGAGAGCAGTACTTC

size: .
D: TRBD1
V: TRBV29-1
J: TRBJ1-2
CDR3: CSVAPGGVNYGYTF
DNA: TGCAGCGTTGCTCCAGGGGGCGTGAACTATGGCTACACCTTC

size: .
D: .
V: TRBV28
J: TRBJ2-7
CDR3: CASRRGVDEQYF
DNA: TGTGCCAGCAGGAGAGGGGTGGATGAGCAGTACTTC

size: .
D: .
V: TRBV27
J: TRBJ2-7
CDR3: CASSYGQSYEQYF
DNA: TGTGCCAGCAGTTACGGTCAGTCCTACGAGCAGTACTTC

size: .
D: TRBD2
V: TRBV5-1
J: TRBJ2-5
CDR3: CASSLGSVPYNNWGGETQYF
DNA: TGCGCCAGCAGCTTGGGGTCGGTTCCTTACAACAACTGGGGAGGGGAGACCCAGTACTTC

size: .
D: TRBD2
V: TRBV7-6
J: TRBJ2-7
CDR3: CASSPSPPREGPNEQYF
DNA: TGTGCCAGCAGCCCCTCCCCTCCGCGGGAGGGCCCCAACGAGCAGTACTTC

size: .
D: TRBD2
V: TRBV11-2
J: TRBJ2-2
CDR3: CASSSRRTGLGNTGELFF
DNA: TGTGCCAGCAGCTCAAGGAGGACGGGACTAGGGAACACCGGGGAGCTGTTTTTT

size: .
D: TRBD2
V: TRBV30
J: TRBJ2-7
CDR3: CAWSPGTSGTPYEQYF
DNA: TGTGCCTGGAGTCCCGGGACTAGCGGGACACCCTACGAGCAGTACTTC